The present T cell receptor beta chain was sequenced within a study of blood T cells in healthy people across ages. Findings and limits, study-wide: Versus aged donors, long-lived donors had higher diversity and more naive CD4+ cells. Reliance upon unsorted PBMCs precluded definitive naive versus antigen-experienced comparison.

The CDR3 extends over 16 amino acids. CDR1 SGHTA and CDR2 FQGNSA come from the germline V gene. Trimming took 5 bases from V and 1 from J, leaving 17 bases between them. A few counts support this clonotype. The antigen remains unidentified. With a J-beta primer mix and a sample-barcoded 5' primer, a second PCR ran about 6 to 11 cycles. MiXCR, applied by TCRdb to the 5' RACE reads, yields one record per CDR3 protein. The data hold roughly 800,000 distinct CDR3 sequences, with 55% to 75% observed a single time. Sequenced: blood. This clonotype originated in a man aged 25-45 years in good health. The V and J genes are TRBV7-2 and TRBJ2-5; tentative D call: TRBD1 (6 bases). CDR3 in amino acids: CASSPTGGRGQETQYF. The DNA of the CDR3 is TGTGCCAGCAGCCCAACTGGGGGCAGGGGCCAAGAGACCCAGTACTTC.